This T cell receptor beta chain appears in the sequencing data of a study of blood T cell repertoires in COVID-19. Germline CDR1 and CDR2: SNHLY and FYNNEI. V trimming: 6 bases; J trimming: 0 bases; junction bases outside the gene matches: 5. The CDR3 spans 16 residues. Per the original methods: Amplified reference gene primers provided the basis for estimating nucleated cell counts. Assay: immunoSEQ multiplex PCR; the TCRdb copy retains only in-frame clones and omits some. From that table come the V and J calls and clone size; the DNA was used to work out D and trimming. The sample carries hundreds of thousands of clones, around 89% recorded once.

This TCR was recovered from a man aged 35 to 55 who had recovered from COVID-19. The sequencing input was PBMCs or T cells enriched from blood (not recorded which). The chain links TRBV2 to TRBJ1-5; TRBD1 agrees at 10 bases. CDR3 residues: CASRGGTGASNQPQHF. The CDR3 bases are TGTGCCAGCAGGGGGGGGACAGGGGCTAGCAATCAGCCCCAGCATTTT.